Below, 23 T cell receptor beta chains from the same sample are listed, as sequenced in a study of cytomegalovirus exposure and HLA in healthy donors. The data were produced by immunoSEQ multiplex PCR, yet TCRdb's version contains in-frame clones alone and is incomplete. The sample yields 150,000 to 200,000 clones, roughly 83% seen once. Sequencing was performed on PBMCs. These TCRs come from a man aged 25-40 years in good health and CMV-seropositive.

The V call is TRBV27, the J call TRBJ2-3; the match to TRBD2 covers 8 bases. V dropped 1 base and J dropped 3; count of bases not matched to a gene: 12. The germline V gene encodes CDR1 MNHEY and CDR2 SMNVEV (reference sequence). This CDR3 is 18 amino acids long. The DNA of the CDR3 is TGTGCCAGCAGTTTATGGGCGGGGGGTATCTCTGGGACAGATACGCAGTATTTT. It is translated as CASSLWAGGISGTDTQYF.

V usage is TRBV10-3 and J usage is TRBJ2-2; D perhaps matches TRBD2 (6 bases). CDR3 size: 13 residues. V lost 8 bases, J lost 7 bases, and 14 bases lay in between. Germline values: CDR1 ENHRY, CDR2 SYGVKD. The CDR3 region has the DNA TGTGCCATCTTCGGGGGATATGACGGGGAGCTGTTTTTT. This sequence encodes CAIFGGYDGELFF.

V and J are TRBV18 and TRBJ1-2, with 7 bases aligning to TRBD1. Trimming took 2 bases from V and 2 from J; bases not matched to a gene: 5. The CDR3 totals 15 residues. Looked up from germline, CDR1 is KGHSH and CDR2 is LQKENI. CDR3 sequence: CASSPSGQENYGYTF. In DNA form, the CDR3 reads TGTGCCAGCTCACCAAGTGGACAGGAAAACTATGGCTACACCTTC.

This clone has only one observation. The rearrangement joins TRBV27 to TRBJ1-5, with a possible D match to TRBD1 (5 bases). CDR1 is MNHEY, CDR2 SMNVEV, per germline (reference sequence). V lost 2 bases and J lost 1, with 9 bases in between. The CDR3 is 15 residues long. The CDR3 nucleotides read TGTGCCAGCAGTTTAGGGGGAGGGAGCAATCAGCCCCAGCATTTT. It yields the protein CASSLGGGSNQPQHF.

The V call is TRBV7-6, the J call TRBJ2-7, with 11 bases matching TRBD1. This CDR3 spans 17 amino acids. The V segment lost 4 bases and the J segment 4 bases; nucleotides outside the gene matches: 12. Per the germline V gene, CDR1 is SGHVS and CDR2 is FNYEAQ. In nucleotides, the CDR3 is TGTGCCAGCAGCTCAGTTGCCGGGACAGGGGGTTTGTACGAGCAGTACTTC. As protein: CASSSVAGTGGLYEQYF.

This chain uses TRBV6-1 with TRBJ2-2, with 8 bases aligning to TRBD1. Germline V gene sequence: CDR1 MNHNS, CDR2 SASEGT. V gave up 7 bases and J gave up 3 bases; unmatched junction bases: 7. CDR3 length: 15 residues. The CDR3 DNA sequence: TGTGCCAGCACCAGGGGGCGTGTGGACACCGGGGAGCTGTTTTTT. This translates into CASTRGRVDTGELFF.

This chain connects TRBV7-2 to TRBJ1-5; D is ambiguous. The V gene lost 2 bases and the J gene lost 7 bases, with 12 bases spanning the gap. The length of the CDR3 is 14 residues. Germline V gene data show CDR1 as SGHTA and CDR2 as FQGNSA. CDR3 sequence (DNA): TGTGCCAGCAGCTTAAGTGGAGGCTCCCAGCCCCAGCATTTT. It encodes CASSLSGGSQPQHF.

The table lists this clone with a few counts. The chain recombines TRBV25-1 with TRBJ1-2; the D is unclear. Germline loops: CDR1 MGHDK, CDR2 SYGVNS. Trimming shortened V by 3 bases and J by 6 bases, and 8 bases separated the two germline ends. The CDR3 loop spans 12 amino acids. CDR3 residues: CASSDFANGYTF. The CDR3 nucleotides are TGTGCCAGCAGTGACTTTGCGAATGGCTACACCTTC.

This clone has only one observation. The chain carries TRBV9 and TRBJ1-1; D is ambiguous. This CDR3 contains 15 residues. V gave up 4 bases and J gave up 4 bases, with 17 bases separating them. The V gene's germline CDR1 is SGDLS and CDR2 YYNGEE. The CDR3 here is CASSPEHIASTEAFF. The CDR3 DNA reads as TGTGCCAGCAGCCCCGAGCATATAGCGAGCACTGAAGCTTTCTTT.

The chain joins TRBV10-2 to TRBJ2-3, with a weak D call TRBD2 (6 bases). CDR1 and CDR2 from the germline V gene are WSHSY and SAAADI. The CDR3 consists of 19 residues. Trimming took off 4 bases at V and 0 bases at J, with 23 bases between the two ends. This CDR3 reads CASSAGVAVLPKSTDTQYF. CDR3 DNA sequence: TGCGCCAGCAGTGCCGGGGTAGCGGTCCTCCCAAAAAGCACAGATACGCAGTATTTT.

The CDR3 DNA is TGTGCCAGCAGCTTAGTGCGGGGGGCTAGCAAGGATACGCAGTATTTT. Its translation: CASSLVRGASKDTQYF. This sequence joins TRBV11-2 and TRBJ2-3; 8 nucleotides agree with TRBD2. V gave up 1 base and J gave up 6 bases; unmatched junction bases: 9. Looked up from germline, CDR1 is SGHAT and CDR2 is FQNNGV. The CDR3 loop spans 16 amino acids.

The chain employs TRBV30 and TRBJ2-7, with no clear D. Germline CDR1 is GTSNPN and CDR2 is SVGIG (reference sequence). The CDR3 contains 13 residues. V was clipped by 1 base and J by 7 bases, with 14 bases between them. The CDR3 coding sequence is TGTGCCTGGAGTGATGGCACCTCTTGGGAGCAGTACTTC. Its protein is CAWSDGTSWEQYF.

The chain has TRBV19 and TRBJ1-1, with D tentatively TRBD1 (5 bases). Trimming left V 7 bases short and J 5 bases short, with 14 bases between. CDR3 length: 13 residues. Per the germline V gene, CDR1 is LNHDA and CDR2 is SQIVND (reference sequence). The chain's CDR3 is CASTQTHRTEAFF. CDR3 bases: TGTGCCAGTACACAGACCCACAGGACTGAAGCTTTCTTT.

The rearrangement links TRBV10-3 to TRBJ1-2, with a weak D call TRBD1 (5 bases). The length of the CDR3 is 13 residues. The germline V gene has CDR1 ENHRY and CDR2 SYGVKD. V was trimmed by 11 bases and J by 8 bases, leaving 21 bases between them. The CDR3 DNA reads TGTGCCGGGGGGTTCGCAGCCTTCGAGGGCTACACCTTC. Protein product: CAGGFAAFEGYTF.

This sequence joins TRBV9 and TRBJ1-4; possibly TRBD1 for D (5 bases). The CDR3 runs to 16 residues. The V and J ends lost 2 bases and 5 bases respectively, with 16 bases between them. Germline CDR1 SGDLS, CDR2 YYNGEE. CDR3 protein: CASSVGGSIRNEKLFF. Written as DNA, the CDR3 is TGTGCCAGCAGCGTCGGGGGGTCGATTCGGAATGAAAAACTGTTTTTT.

The chain recombines TRBV6-6 with TRBJ2-4, with a weak D call TRBD1 (5 bases). Germline CDR1 is MNHNY and CDR2 is SVGAGI (reference sequence). The CDR3 totals 16 residues. The ends were cut back, 6 bases at V and 0 bases at J, with 15 bases in the middle. CDR3 amino acids: CASRKQEILAKNIQYF. CDR3 coding DNA: TGTGCCAGCAGAAAACAGGAGATACTAGCCAAAAACATTCAGTACTTC.

This sequence joins TRBV5-6 and TRBJ2-7, with D possibly TRBD1 on 6 matching bases. V lost 3 bases to trimming and J lost 1 base, with 14 bases between them. The CDR3 is 15 amino acids. CDR1 is SGHDT and CDR2 is YYEEEE in the germline V gene. CDR3 protein: CASSSVDRRSYEQYF. The CDR3 coding sequence is TGTGCCAGCAGCTCTGTAGACAGGAGGTCCTACGAGCAGTACTTC. The full variable domain, in which reference TRBV5-6 and TRBJ2-7 provide the parts outside the CDR3, is DAGVTQSPTHLIKTRGQQVTLRCSPKSGHDTVSWYQQALGQGPQFIFQYYEEEERQRGNFPDRFSGHQFPNYSSELNVNALLLGDSALYLCASSSVDRRSYEQYFGPGTRLTVT.

V is TRBV9 and J is TRBJ1-3; maybe TRBD1 (6 bases). The CDR3 is made up of 17 amino acids. Germline loops: CDR1 SGDLS, CDR2 YYNGEE. Trimming pared 3 bases from V and 0 bases from J, leaving 16 bases between. CDR3 DNA sequence: TGTGCCAGCAGCGAGGGACGACAGGTTCACTCTGGAAACACCATATATTTT. Amino acids: CASSEGRQVHSGNTIYF.

The V and J genes are TRBV4-2 and TRBJ1-1; no firm D call. V was clipped by 3 bases and J by 4 bases, with 9 bases between them. The CDR3 has 13 residues. Germline CDR1 is LGHNA and CDR2 is YNFKEQ. The CDR3 nucleotides read TGTGCCAGCAGCCATAGTGGGAGCACTGAAGCTTTCTTT. It specifies CASSHSGSTEAFF.

This chain uses TRBV2 with TRBJ2-3; a possible D gene is TRBD2 (5 bases). The CDR3 sequence is 15 residues long. Trimming pared 4 bases from V and 0 bases from J, leaving 11 bases between. Germline values: CDR1 SNHLY, CDR2 FYNNEI. The CDR3 spells CASSVRGRSTDTQYF. In DNA, the CDR3 is TGTGCCAGCAGTGTAAGAGGGAGAAGCACAGATACGCAGTATTTT.

The rearrangement uses TRBV18 and TRBJ1-2; 12 bases agree with TRBD1. Germline trimming cut 3 bases from V and 4 bases from J; bases unmatched to any gene: 3. From germline, CDR1 is KGHSH and CDR2 LQKENI. The CDR3 has 15 amino acids. Here the CDR3 reads CASSPGQGAGYGYTF. Written as DNA, the CDR3 is TGTGCCAGCTCACCGGGACAGGGGGCGGGCTATGGCTACACCTTC.

This clone was recorded a few times. This chain links TRBV4-1 with TRBJ2-7, with 10 bases that match TRBD2. Germline trimming cut 3 bases from V and 0 bases from J; bases unmatched to any gene: 11. Germline assignment: CDR1 MGHRA and CDR2 YSYEKL. This CDR3 has 18 amino acids. The CDR3 nucleotides read TGCGCCAGCAGCCAGGCCATGGGCGGACTAGCGGACTCCTACGAGCAGTACTTC. Amino acids: CASSQAMGGLADSYEQYF.

This clone was seen only a few times. The chain carries TRBV30 and TRBJ1-3; TRBD1 is a possible D gene (5 bases). The CDR3 is 11 amino acids. Germline V CDR1 and CDR2: GTSNPN, SVGIG (reference sequence). V was cut by 3 bases and J by 11 bases, with 11 bases left in between. CDR3 sequence reads: CAWSLQGAIYF. The CDR3 nucleotides are TGTGCCTGGAGCCTCCAGGGCGCCATATATTTT.